The rows below give T cell receptor beta chains drawn from one sample of a study of beta chain features in type 1 diabetes. Clones were read by immunoSEQ multiplex PCR, and TCRdb kept only the in-frame ones, dropping some. The profile covers roughly 500,000 clones, with around 30% appearing a single time and roughly 0.06% taken by the ten largest. Sequenced material: naive CD4+ T cells from blood. The receptors shown here come from a man younger than 35 in good health. Each CDR3 is given with its conserved first and last residue. Each record gives: CDR3 protein, CDR3 DNA, D gene, J gene, V gene, clone size. The D gene is left open where the match is weak. Clone size is shown for a subset of rows, as once, few, many or a class of expanded clone.

cdr3_aa: CASSLIAIGETQYF
cdr3_nt: TGCGCCAGCAGCTTGATCGCTATTGGGGAGACCCAGTACTTC
d_call: -
j_call: TRBJ2-5
v_call: TRBV5-1
clone_size: few

cdr3_aa: CSVEDTGAQETQYF
cdr3_nt: TGCAGCGTTGAAGATACAGGGGCCCAAGAGACCCAGTACTTC
d_call: TRBD1
j_call: TRBJ2-5
v_call: TRBV29-1
clone_size: few

cdr3_aa: CAWSAVRASYEQYF
cdr3_nt: TGTGCCTGGAGTGCGGTGCGGGCCTCCTACGAGCAGTACTTC
d_call: -
j_call: TRBJ2-7
v_call: TRBV30
clone_size: -

cdr3_aa: CASSEVYGGTDTQYF
cdr3_nt: TGTGCCAGCAGTGAAGTGTATGGGGGCACAGATACGCAGTATTTT
d_call: -
j_call: TRBJ2-3
v_call: TRBV25-1
clone_size: -

cdr3_aa: CAWSGGWAQDTQYF
cdr3_nt: TGTGCCTGGAGTGGGGGGTGGGCGCAAGATACGCAGTATTTT
d_call: -
j_call: TRBJ2-3
v_call: TRBV30
clone_size: -

cdr3_aa: CASSLGGQGAKNIQYF
cdr3_nt: TGTGCCAGCAGCTTGGGGGGACAGGGGGCCAAAAACATTCAGTACTTC
d_call: TRBD1
j_call: TRBJ2-4
v_call: TRBV5-4
clone_size: -

cdr3_aa: CAWSVRDRGPLSSYNEQFF
cdr3_nt: TGTGCCTGGAGTGTAAGGGACAGGGGTCCCTTAAGCTCCTACAATGAGCAGTTCTTC
d_call: TRBD1
j_call: TRBJ2-1
v_call: TRBV30
clone_size: few

cdr3_aa: CATSRDPGRANYGYTF
cdr3_nt: TGTGCCACCAGCAGAGATCCGGGACGGGCTAACTATGGCTACACCTTC
d_call: -
j_call: TRBJ1-2
v_call: TRBV15
clone_size: -

cdr3_aa: CASISRWTSGILPTDTQYF
cdr3_nt: TGCGCCAGCATTTCACGGTGGACTAGCGGGATACTCCCCACAGATACGCAGTATTTT
d_call: TRBD2
j_call: TRBJ2-3
v_call: TRBV23-1
clone_size: -

cdr3_aa: CASSPLAGSYNEQFF
cdr3_nt: TGTGCCAGCAGCCCACTAGCGGGGTCCTACAATGAGCAGTTCTTC
d_call: TRBD2
j_call: TRBJ2-1
v_call: TRBV9
clone_size: once

cdr3_aa: CASSMGDREAKNIQYF
cdr3_nt: TGTGCCAGTAGTATGGGGGACCGAGAAGCCAAAAACATTCAGTACTTC
d_call: -
j_call: TRBJ2-4
v_call: TRBV19
clone_size: few

cdr3_aa: CASSVSGGGHNEQFF
cdr3_nt: TGTGCCAGCAGCGTTAGCGGAGGGGGCCACAATGAGCAGTTCTTC
d_call: -
j_call: TRBJ2-1
v_call: TRBV9
clone_size: few

cdr3_aa: CSAQGGEKLFF
cdr3_nt: TGCAGCGCACAGGGGGGCGAAAAACTGTTTTTT
d_call: TRBD1
j_call: TRBJ1-4
v_call: TRBV29-1
clone_size: -

cdr3_aa: CASSEAPGGNYNEQFF
cdr3_nt: TGTGCCAGCAGTGAAGCGCCTGGCGGAAACTACAATGAGCAGTTCTTC
d_call: -
j_call: TRBJ2-1
v_call: TRBV2
clone_size: -

cdr3_aa: CSAPLGGGAFF
cdr3_nt: TGCAGTGCTCCCCTCGGTGGCGGAGCTTTCTTT
d_call: -
j_call: TRBJ1-1
v_call: TRBV20-1
clone_size: few

cdr3_aa: CAISGTGTNYGYTF
cdr3_nt: TGTGCCATCAGTGGAACAGGGACTAACTATGGCTACACCTTC
d_call: -
j_call: TRBJ1-2
v_call: TRBV10-3
clone_size: -

cdr3_aa: CAISVAGSEQFF
cdr3_nt: TGTGCCATCAGTGTAGCAGGGTCGGAGCAGTTCTTC
d_call: -
j_call: TRBJ2-1
v_call: TRBV10-3
clone_size: -

cdr3_aa: CASSPRLAGLGEQFF
cdr3_nt: TGTGCCAGCAGCCCCCGGCTAGCGGGGCTCGGTGAGCAGTTCTTC
d_call: TRBD2
j_call: TRBJ2-1
v_call: TRBV7-9
clone_size: few

cdr3_aa: CASSGHPVRSYEQYF
cdr3_nt: TGTGCCAGCAGCGGCCACCCAGTAAGGTCCTACGAGCAGTACTTC
d_call: -
j_call: TRBJ2-7
v_call: TRBV7-2
clone_size: few

cdr3_aa: CASSFPQGVGTYEQYF
cdr3_nt: TGTGCCAGCAGTTTTCCGCAGGGGGTTGGAACCTACGAGCAGTACTTC
d_call: TRBD1
j_call: TRBJ2-7
v_call: TRBV28
clone_size: few

cdr3_aa: CASSLEASFYEQYF
cdr3_nt: TGCGCCAGCAGCTTGGAGGCTAGTTTCTACGAGCAGTACTTC
d_call: -
j_call: TRBJ2-7
v_call: TRBV5-1
clone_size: -

cdr3_aa: CASSLPGETQYF
cdr3_nt: TGTGCCAGCAGTTTACCGGGGGAGACCCAGTACTTC
d_call: -
j_call: TRBJ2-5
v_call: TRBV6-5
clone_size: few

cdr3_aa: CASSFAGTQHF
cdr3_nt: TGTGCCAGCAGTTTCGCCGGGACCCAGCATTTT
d_call: -
j_call: TRBJ1-5
v_call: TRBV6-6
clone_size: few

cdr3_aa: CSVGSGSANTGELFF
cdr3_nt: TGCAGCGTTGGAAGTGGATCGGCGAACACCGGGGAGCTGTTTTTT
d_call: -
j_call: TRBJ2-2
v_call: TRBV29-1
clone_size: -

cdr3_aa: CASSSQSGSYNEQFF
cdr3_nt: TGTGCCAGCAGCTCCCAAAGCGGGTCCTACAATGAGCAGTTCTTC
d_call: -
j_call: TRBJ2-1
v_call: TRBV11-2
clone_size: few

cdr3_aa: CASSSPGTGGTDTQYF
cdr3_nt: TGTGCCAGCAGCTCGCCCGGGACAGGAGGGACAGATACGCAGTATTTT
d_call: TRBD1
j_call: TRBJ2-3
v_call: TRBV7-3
clone_size: -

cdr3_aa: CASSLVAGPTVDEQFF
cdr3_nt: TGCGCCAGCAGCTTGGTGGCGGGTCCTACCGTTGATGAGCAGTTCTTC
d_call: -
j_call: TRBJ2-1
v_call: TRBV5-1
clone_size: few

cdr3_aa: CASRPQQGLYTEAFF
cdr3_nt: TGTGCCAGCAGGCCACAACAGGGATTATACACTGAAGCTTTCTTT
d_call: -
j_call: TRBJ1-1
v_call: TRBV7-8
clone_size: -

cdr3_aa: CASSEAGDDGYTF
cdr3_nt: TGTGCCAGCAGTGAAGCCGGCGACGATGGCTACACCTTC
d_call: -
j_call: TRBJ1-2
v_call: TRBV6-1
clone_size: -

cdr3_aa: CASSRDRGYEQYF
cdr3_nt: TGTGCCAGCAGTCGCGACAGGGGCTACGAGCAGTACTTC
d_call: TRBD1
j_call: TRBJ2-7
v_call: TRBV28
clone_size: -

cdr3_aa: CASNGDTSGINEQFF
cdr3_nt: TGTGCCAGCAATGGGGACACTAGCGGGATCAATGAGCAGTTCTTC
d_call: TRBD2
j_call: TRBJ2-1
v_call: TRBV9
clone_size: -